The 32 T cell receptor beta chains listed next were all sequenced from one sample in a study of cytomegalovirus exposure and HLA in healthy donors. Profiled with immunoSEQ multiplex PCR; TCRdb holds only in-frame clones, not every one. In the table there are 130,000 to 150,000 clones, 87% of which are singletons. The sequenced material came from PBMCs. These receptors came from a man between 18 and 35 years old in good health and CMV-seropositive.

This chain connects TRBV5-1 to TRBJ1-1; D not resolved. V lost 0 bases to trimming and J lost 0 bases, with 6 bases between them. Germline V gene data show CDR1 as SGHRS and CDR2 as YFSETQ. The CDR3 contains 14 residues. The chain's CDR3 is CASSLELLNTEAFF. The DNA for the CDR3 is TGCGCCAGCAGCTTGGAGCTATTGAACACTGAAGCTTTCTTT.

V is TRBV29-1 and J is TRBJ2-3, with 10 bases that match TRBD1. Germline V gives CDR1 SQVTM, CDR2 ANQGSEA. The V gene end was trimmed by 3 bases and the J gene end by 6 bases; junction bases not matched to a gene: 3. This CDR3 spans 13 amino acids. Here the CDR3 reads CSVEGQGHDTQYF. CDR3 nucleotide sequence: TGCAGCGTTGAGGGACAGGGGCACGATACGCAGTATTTT.

The rearrangement uses TRBV5-4 and TRBJ1-1; no reliable D call. Germline V CDR1 and CDR2: SGHNT, YYREEE (reference sequence). V dropped 4 bases and J dropped 0 bases, with 10 bases sitting between them. The CDR3 loop spans 14 amino acids. CDR3 in amino acids: CASSPGSMNTEAFF. CDR3 DNA: TGTGCCAGCAGCCCCGGGTCCATGAACACTGAAGCTTTCTTT. Combining the CDR3 with reference TRBV5-4 and TRBJ1-1 gives the whole variable domain ETGVTQSPTHLIKTRGQQVTLRCSSQSGHNTVSWYQQALGQGPQFIFQYYREEENGRGNFPPRFSGLQFPNYSSELNVNALELDDSALYLCASSPGSMNTEAFFGQGTRLTVV.

The V gene is TRBV5-1, the J gene TRBJ2-1; 12 nucleotides match TRBD1. J gave up 9 bases and V 6 bases, and 10 bases lay outside the gene matches. CDR1 is SGHRS, CDR2 YFSETQ, per germline. There are 15 residues in the CDR3. Written as DNA, the CDR3 is TGCGCCAGCACTCCGGTGGGACAGGGGGCGCCTGAGCAGTTCTTC. Its protein is CASTPVGQGAPEQFF. The full variable domain, with the rest looked up from reference TRBV5-1 and TRBJ2-1, is KAGVTQTPRYLIKTRGQQVTLSCSPISGHRSVSWYQQTPGQGLQFLFEYFSETQRNKGNFPGRFSGRQFSNSRSEMNVSTLELGDSALYLCASTPVGQGAPEQFFGPGTRLTVL.

The J gene is TRBJ2-2, the V gene TRBV28, with D perhaps matching TRBD1 (5 bases). This CDR3 has 17 residues. V lost 2 bases and J lost 6, with 19 bases in between. CDR1 and CDR2 (germline): MDHEN, SYDVKM. CDR3 DNA: TGTGCCAGCAGTTTAAACCCGGCCAGGGATCGGGCCGGGGAGCTGTTTTTT. Protein sequence: CASSLNPARDRAGELFF. The whole variable domain, filled in from reference TRBV28 and TRBJ2-2, reads DVKVTQSSRYLVKRTGEKVFLECVQDMDHENMFWYRQDPGLGLRLIYFSYDVKMKEKGDIPEGYSVSREKKERFSLILESASTNQTSMYLCASSLNPARDRAGELFFGEGSRLTVL.

The chain has TRBV5-1 and TRBJ2-7, with TRBD2 matching 7 bases. The V gene end was trimmed by 3 bases and the J gene end by 5 bases; junction bases not matched to a gene: 5. This CDR3 has 13 amino acids. Germline V CDR1 and CDR2: SGHRS, YFSETQ. In DNA, the CDR3 is TGCGCCAGCAGCTGGGAGGGCAGGAACGAGCAGTACTTC. Translation: CASSWEGRNEQYF.

J is TRBJ2-5 and V is TRBV7-3; the match to TRBD1 covers 9 bases. The CDR3 is 15 amino acids. CDR1 SGHTA and CDR2 FQGTGA come from the germline V gene. Trimming took 5 bases from V and 0 from J; bases not matched to a gene: 4. The CDR3 region has the DNA TGTGCCAGCAGCCCGGACAGGGGACACCAAGAGACCCAGTACTTC. Translated: CASSPDRGHQETQYF.

The gene calls are TRBV18 and TRBJ2-7, with no clear D. This CDR3 contains 14 residues. Germline V lookup: CDR1 KGHSH, CDR2 LQKENI. V was trimmed by 3 bases and J by 3 bases, leaving 12 bases between them. The CDR3 loop reads CASSPYTAVYEQYF. CDR3 nucleotides: TGTGCCAGCTCACCGTATACAGCCGTCTACGAGCAGTACTTC.

This clone was seen only once. The chain is built from TRBV28 and TRBJ1-1; 8 positions match TRBD1. The CDR3 spans 14 residues. Germline V gene data show CDR1 as MDHEN and CDR2 as SYDVKM. The V segment lost 2 bases and the J segment 7 bases; nucleotides outside the gene matches: 6. Here the CDR3 reads CASSLLTGEIEAFF. The CDR3 nucleotides read TGTGCCAGCAGTTTACTGACAGGGGAAATTGAAGCTTTCTTT. Full variable domain (remainder filled in from reference TRBV28 and TRBJ1-1): DVKVTQSSRYLVKRTGEKVFLECVQDMDHENMFWYRQDPGLGLRLIYFSYDVKMKEKGDIPEGYSVSREKKERFSLILESASTNQTSMYLCASSLLTGEIEAFFGQGTRLTVV.

V is TRBV9 and J is TRBJ1-6, with D hard to call. The CDR3 totals 15 residues. V was clipped by 0 bases and J by 8 bases, with 12 bases between them. CDR1 and CDR2 (germline): SGDLS, YYNGEE. The CDR3 DNA reads as TGTGCCAGCAGCGTAGAAGGGATGGAGGATTCACCCCTCCACTTT. It yields the protein CASSVEGMEDSPLHF.

The rearrangement uses TRBV5-4 and TRBJ1-5, with TRBD1 as a possible D gene (5 bases). V was trimmed by 4 bases and J by 7 bases, leaving 18 bases between them. Germline V gives CDR1 SGHNT, CDR2 YYREEE (reference sequence). The CDR3 extends over 15 amino acids. The CDR3 DNA reads TGTGCCAGCAGCCCCTCCCCAGGGTCGCTCCAGCCCCAGCATTTT. Its protein is CASSPSPGSLQPQHF.

The chain uses TRBV11-2 and TRBJ2-7; unclear D gene. Germline-derived CDR1 and CDR2 are SGHAT and FQNNGV. The CDR3 has 12 amino acids. V was shortened by 4 bases and J by 3 bases, with 7 bases between the two germline ends. The CDR3 sequence is CASSSYGYEQYF. As DNA, the CDR3 is TGTGCCAGCAGCTCCTACGGCTACGAGCAGTACTTC. Drawing the rest from reference TRBV11-2 and TRBJ2-7, the complete variable domain is EAGVAQSPRYKIIEKRQSVAFWCNPISGHATLYWYQQILGQGPKLLIQFQNNGVVDDSQLPKDRFSAERLKGVDSTLKIQPAKLEDSAVYLCASSSYGYEQYFGPGTRLTVT.

This clone was seen more than once but under ten times. The gene calls are TRBV28 and TRBJ1-5; D unresolved. CDR1 is MDHEN and CDR2 is SYDVKM in the germline V gene. V was clipped by 2 bases and J by 10 bases, with 9 bases between them. The CDR3 spans 12 residues. This CDR3 reads CASSLTGSPQHF. The CDR3 region has the DNA TGTGCCAGCAGTTTAACGGGAAGTCCCCAGCATTTT.

V and J are TRBV6-1 and TRBJ2-7; D possibly corresponds to TRBD1 (6 bases). The CDR3 length is 15 residues. With 7 bases removed from V and 0 bases from J, the gap between germline ends came to 16 bases. Germline V gene sequence: CDR1 MNHNS, CDR2 SASEGT. The CDR3 here is CASMSLTGSSYEQYF. The CDR3, as DNA: TGTGCCAGCATGTCCCTCACAGGGAGCTCCTACGAGCAGTACTTC.

This clone has only one observation. The rearrangement links TRBV18 to TRBJ2-7; TRBD1 agrees at 8 bases. Germline CDR1 and CDR2: KGHSH and LQKENI. The CDR3 is 13 amino acids. Trimming cost V 3 bases and J 5 bases; bases outside gene matches: 3. The CDR3 reads CASSPGQVDEQYF. The CDR3 bases are TGTGCCAGCTCACCGGGACAGGTGGACGAGCAGTACTTC. The whole variable domain, remainder taken from reference TRBV18 and TRBJ2-7, is NAGVMQNPRHLVRRRGQEARLRCSPMKGHSHVYWYRQLPEEGLKFMVYLQKENIIDESGMPKERFSAEFPKEGPSILRIQQVVRGDSAAYFCASSPGQVDEQYFGPGTRLTVT.

V is TRBV6-1 and J is TRBJ1-5; 8 positions match TRBD1. Germline lookup yields CDR1 MNHNS and CDR2 SASEGT. The CDR3 is 15 amino acids. V lost 6 bases to trimming and J lost 7 bases; unmatched junction nucleotides: 11. CDR3 region: CASSEGSGGRQPQHF. DNA of the CDR3: TGTGCCAGCAGCGAGGGGTCAGGGGGCAGGCAGCCCCAGCATTTT.

The chain has TRBV19 and TRBJ2-2; TRBD2 matches 8 bases. CDR1 LNHDA and CDR2 SQIVND come from the germline V gene (reference sequence). The junction had 3 bases not matched to a gene; V was cut back by 7 bases and J by 5 bases. CDR3 size: 13 residues. CDR3 bases: TGTGCCAGTAACCAGCGGGAGACCGGGGAGCTGTTTTTT. This encodes CASNQRETGELFF.

The chain couples TRBV19 to TRBJ1-1, with TRBD1 identical over 8 bases. J gave up 5 bases and V 3 bases, and 2 bases lay outside the gene matches. Germline CDR1 is LNHDA and CDR2 is SQIVND (reference sequence). The CDR3 is 13 residues long. DNA for the CDR3: TGTGCCAGTAGTATCAGGGGGCGTACTGAAGCTTTCTTT. It codes for CASSIRGRTEAFF.

The chain has TRBV30 and TRBJ2-5, with 8 nucleotides matching TRBD2. The CDR3 has 15 residues. V was pared by 1 base and J by 0 bases, with 4 bases of the junction left unmatched. Germline V CDR1 and CDR2: GTSNPN, SVGIG (reference sequence). The CDR3 coding sequence is TGTGCCTGGAGTGCGCAGCGGGGGTACCAAGAGACCCAGTACTTC. Protein sequence: CAWSAQRGYQETQYF.

This clone has at least ten counts. V usage is TRBV7-9 and J usage is TRBJ1-4, with 8 nucleotides matching TRBD1. V dropped 3 bases and J dropped 7; count of bases not matched to a gene: 7. The CDR3 has 15 amino acids. Germline values: CDR1 SEHNR, CDR2 FQNEAQ (reference sequence). The CDR3 reads CASSLPTGEGEKLFF. For the CDR3, the DNA is TGTGCCAGCAGCTTGCCGACAGGGGAAGGTGAAAAACTGTTTTTT.

The genes are TRBV5-6 and TRBJ1-3; 9 bases agree with TRBD1. Germline CDR1 SGHDT, CDR2 YYEEEE. V lost 4 bases and J lost 3; bases outside the gene matches: 11. There are 17 residues in the CDR3. CDR3 amino acids: CASSPATTGGYGNTIYF. The CDR3, as DNA: TGTGCCAGCAGCCCAGCAACGACAGGGGGATATGGAAACACCATATATTTT. Complete variable domain (other parts from reference TRBV5-6 and TRBJ1-3): DAGVTQSPTHLIKTRGQQVTLRCSPKSGHDTVSWYQQALGQGPQFIFQYYEEEERQRGNFPDRFSGHQFPNYSSELNVNALLLGDSALYLCASSPATTGGYGNTIYFGEGSWLTVV.

V gene TRBV6-1 combines with J gene TRBJ1-2; D is unclear. CDR1 is MNHNS, CDR2 SASEGT, per germline. This CDR3 is built from 11 residues. Trimming stripped 10 bases from V and 4 bases from J, with 10 bases between. This CDR3 is CATLTGYGYTF. In nucleotides, the CDR3 is TGTGCCACCCTCACCGGCTATGGCTACACCTTC.

This sequence joins TRBV6-6 and TRBJ2-5; 8 bases are a match to TRBD2. V dropped 6 bases and J dropped 5; count of bases not matched to a gene: 2. The CDR3 has 12 amino acids. Germline lookup yields CDR1 MNHNY and CDR2 SVGAGI (reference sequence). CDR3 residues: CASSGGAETQYF. The DNA of the CDR3 is TGTGCCAGCAGCGGGGGGGCCGAGACCCAGTACTTC.

The chain carries TRBV5-1 and TRBJ1-1; D unclear. Trimming took 0 bases from V and 5 from J, leaving 8 bases between them. There are 13 residues in the CDR3. Looked up from germline, CDR1 is SGHRS and CDR2 is YFSETQ. This chain's CDR3 is CASSLVAGTEAFF. Written as DNA, the CDR3 is TGCGCCAGCAGCTTGGTCGCGGGGACTGAAGCTTTCTTT.

V is TRBV9 and J is TRBJ1-3, with no clear D. The V end lost 4 bases, the J end lost 3 bases, and 8 bases lay between the germline ends. The V gene's germline CDR1 is SGDLS and CDR2 YYNGEE. The CDR3 has 13 amino acids. Here the CDR3 DNA reads TGTGCCAGCAGCCTCCGGTTTGGAAACACCATATATTTT. Translating gives CASSLRFGNTIYF. Using reference TRBV9 and TRBJ1-3 for the parts outside the CDR3, the full variable domain is DSGVTQTPKHLITATGQRVTLRCSPRSGDLSVYWYQQSLDQGLQFLIQYYNGEERAKGNILERFSAQQFPDLHSELNLSSLELGDSALYFCASSLRFGNTIYFGEGSWLTVV.

The chain uses TRBV18 and TRBJ1-2, with D perhaps matching TRBD1 (6 bases). There are 14 residues in the CDR3. Germline assignment: CDR1 KGHSH and CDR2 LQKENI. The V gene lost 3 bases and the J gene lost 7 bases, with 15 bases spanning the gap. The CDR3 DNA is TGTGCCAGCTCACCCGGACGGCTAGGGGGTGGCTACACCTTC. Protein sequence: CASSPGRLGGGYTF.

The CDR3 bases are TGTGCCAGCAGTGGACCCGGGACAGGGCTTCAGCCCCAGCATTTT. Amino acid sequence: CASSGPGTGLQPQHF. The chain has TRBV25-1 and TRBJ1-5; 9 positions agree with TRBD1. In germline, CDR1 is MGHDK, CDR2 SYGVNS. Trimming took 4 bases from V and 6 from J; bases not matched to a gene: 7. This CDR3 has 15 amino acids.

The CDR3 coding sequence is TGCGCCAGCAGCCAAGAGGGACTAGCGGGGGGCAATGAGCAGTTCTTC. Protein: CASSQEGLAGGNEQFF. The V and J genes are TRBV4-1 and TRBJ2-1; 15 positions agree with TRBD2. CDR1 MGHRA and CDR2 YSYEKL come from the germline V gene. Germline trimming cut 0 bases from V and 6 bases from J; bases unmatched to any gene: 0. The CDR3 runs 16 residues.

The chain carries TRBV9 and TRBJ1-5, with TRBD1 matching over 8 bases. The germline CDR1 and CDR2 sequences are SGDLS and YYNGEE. This CDR3 contains 16 residues. Trimming took 3 bases from V and 3 from J; bases not matched to a gene: 8. CDR3 DNA sequence: TGTGCCAGCAGCGCATCGACAGGGGAGTACAATCAGCCCCAGCATTTT. This encodes CASSASTGEYNQPQHF.

CDR3 sequence reads: CASSSSVNTGELFF. In DNA form, the CDR3 reads TGCGCCAGCAGCTCCTCCGTCAACACCGGGGAGCTGTTTTTT. The chain is built from TRBV5-1 and TRBJ2-2; D unclear. Germline CDR1 reads SGHRS; CDR2 reads YFSETQ. The CDR3 is 14 amino acids. V lost 3 bases and J 2 bases, leaving 8 bases between the germline ends.

V is TRBV27 and J is TRBJ2-3, with D possibly matching TRBD2 (5 bases). Germline V gene lookup returns CDR1 MNHEY and CDR2 SMNVEV (reference sequence). Trimming removed 0 bases from V and 4 bases from J, with 17 bases in between. The CDR3 length is 17 residues. This CDR3 reads CASSLSRTPSGPDTQYF. Written as DNA, the CDR3 is TGTGCCAGCAGTTTATCGCGGACTCCATCGGGCCCAGATACGCAGTATTTT.

The chain recombines TRBV27 with TRBJ1-1, with D possibly matching TRBD1 (5 bases). Deletions cut 7 bases from V and 0 bases from J, with 15 bases between. Germline CDR1 reads MNHEY; CDR2 reads SMNVEV (reference sequence). The CDR3 has 15 amino acids. The CDR3 sequence: CASTASGTMNTEAFF. In nucleotides, the CDR3 is TGTGCCAGCACTGCCTCGGGGACTATGAACACTGAAGCTTTCTTT.